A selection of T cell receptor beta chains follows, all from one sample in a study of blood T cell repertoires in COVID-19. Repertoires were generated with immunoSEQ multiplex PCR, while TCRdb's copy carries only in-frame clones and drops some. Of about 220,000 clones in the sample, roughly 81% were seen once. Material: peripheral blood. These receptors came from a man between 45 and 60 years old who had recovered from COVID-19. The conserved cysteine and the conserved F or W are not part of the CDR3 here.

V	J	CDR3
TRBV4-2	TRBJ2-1	ASSQQTVFYNEQF
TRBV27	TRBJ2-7	ASSLYEGDEQY
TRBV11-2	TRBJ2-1	ASSFNRVSSYNEQF
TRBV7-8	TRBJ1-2	ASSTTRDRASNYGYT
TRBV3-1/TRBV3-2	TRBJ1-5	ASSLGTGGWPQH
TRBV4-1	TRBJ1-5	ASSPGQVNQPQH
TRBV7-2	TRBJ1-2	ASSLGDIPYGYT
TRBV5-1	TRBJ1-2	ASSLAQGPSGYT
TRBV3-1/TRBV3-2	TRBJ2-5	ASSQAGTQY
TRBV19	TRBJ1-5	ASNLQGTNQPQH
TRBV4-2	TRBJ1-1	ASSNGGKTEAF
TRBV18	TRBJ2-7	ASSPKLRDRGLNEQY
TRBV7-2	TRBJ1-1	ASSLAQNTEAF
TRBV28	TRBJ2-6	ASSRPGSGANVLT
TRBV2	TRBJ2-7	ASSEARYEQY
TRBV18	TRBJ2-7	ASSPLEYEQY
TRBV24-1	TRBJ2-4	ATSDPKQVNIQY
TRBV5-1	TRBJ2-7	ASSLGQGASFYEQY
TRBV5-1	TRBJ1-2	ASSGGQGLSYT
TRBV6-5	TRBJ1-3	ASSEGAGNTIY
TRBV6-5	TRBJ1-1	ASRWDRENTEAF
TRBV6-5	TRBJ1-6	ASIPGTGGNSPLH
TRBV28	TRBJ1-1	ASSIQGARTEAF
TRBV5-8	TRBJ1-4	ASSHDFTGGANEKLF